The following is a T cell receptor beta chain sequence with its context. The antigen remains undetermined. This specimen belongs to a study of regulatory T cells in long-lasting Graves disease. Study-wide background: Persistence in Graves' disease denoted antithyroid drug use beyond 5 years alongside positive TSH receptor antibodies.

Whole-study results and caveats: There was favoring of TRBV28, TRBJ1-2 and TRBJ2-5 in persistent disease.

The authors built TCR beta libraries using iRepertoire HTBI primers and Arm-PCR of CDR3 regions. As processed by the authors: Overall, samples carried 60 to 65 TRBV and over 12 TRBJ segments. Each CDR3 protein is one row after TCRdb ran MiXCR on the multiplex PCR reads. It is TCRdb's table, rather than the study itself, that gives the V and J calls and clone size. The table has more than 300,000 distinct CDR3 sequences, roughly 25% seen once. The CDR3 runs 17 residues. Germline V lookup: CDR1 SGHDN, CDR2 FVKESK. V lost 0 bases to trimming and J lost 0 bases; unmatched junction nucleotides: 8. As to time point: persistent/refractory GD, antithyroid drugs over 5 years with positive TRAb. With RNA extracted from PBMCs as input, the TCR library was made. Nine milliliters of peripheral blood went into EDTA tubes.

Sample: peripheral blood mononuclear cells (PBMCs), taken when the disease was refractory, from a patient treated with antithyroid drugs. The sequence was obtained from a woman in her thirties or forties with Graves disease. The genes are TRBV14 and TRBJ2-7, with 7 positions matching TRBD1. The CDR3: CASSQELARGLSYEQYF. CDR3 coding DNA: TGTGCCAGCAGCCAAGAACTGGCTAGGGGGCTCTCCTACGAGCAGTACTTC.